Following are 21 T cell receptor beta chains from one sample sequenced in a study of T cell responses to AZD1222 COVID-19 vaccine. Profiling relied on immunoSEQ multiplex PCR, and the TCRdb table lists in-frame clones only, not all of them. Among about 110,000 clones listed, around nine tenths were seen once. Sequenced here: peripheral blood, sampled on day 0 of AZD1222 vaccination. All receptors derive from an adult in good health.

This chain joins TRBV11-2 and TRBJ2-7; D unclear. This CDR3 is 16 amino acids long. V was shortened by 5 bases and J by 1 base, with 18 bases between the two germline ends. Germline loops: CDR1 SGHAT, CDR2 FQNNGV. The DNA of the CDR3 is TGTGCCAGCAGCCTTCTTACTCAATTCTCATCCTACGAGCAGTACTTC. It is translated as CASSLLTQFSSYEQYF.

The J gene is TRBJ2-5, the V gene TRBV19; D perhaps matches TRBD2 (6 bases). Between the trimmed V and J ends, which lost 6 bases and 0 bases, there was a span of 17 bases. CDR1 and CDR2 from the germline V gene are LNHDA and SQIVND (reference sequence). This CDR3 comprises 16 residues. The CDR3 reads CASSGGSAPYQETQYF. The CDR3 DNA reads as TGTGCCAGTAGCGGAGGGTCCGCGCCGTACCAAGAGACCCAGTACTTC. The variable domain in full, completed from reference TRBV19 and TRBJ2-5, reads DGGITQSPKYLFRKEGQNVTLSCEQNLNHDAMYWYRQDPGQGLRLIYYSQIVNDFQKGDIAEGYSVSREKKESFPLTVTSAQKNPTAFYLCASSGGSAPYQETQYFGPGTRLLVL.

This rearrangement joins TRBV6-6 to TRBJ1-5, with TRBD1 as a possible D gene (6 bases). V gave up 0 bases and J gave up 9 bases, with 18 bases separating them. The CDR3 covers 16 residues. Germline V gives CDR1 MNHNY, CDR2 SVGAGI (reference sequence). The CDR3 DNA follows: TGTGCCAGCAGTTACTCTTTAGGACAGCAGCCTGGGCCCCAGCATTTT. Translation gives CASSYSLGQQPGPQHF.

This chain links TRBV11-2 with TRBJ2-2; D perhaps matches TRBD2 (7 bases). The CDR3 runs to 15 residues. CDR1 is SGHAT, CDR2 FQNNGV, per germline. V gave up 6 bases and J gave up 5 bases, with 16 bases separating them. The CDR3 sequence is CASSFVRGGTGELFF. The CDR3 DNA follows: TGTGCCAGCAGTTTCGTAAGGGGGGGGACCGGGGAGCTGTTTTTT.

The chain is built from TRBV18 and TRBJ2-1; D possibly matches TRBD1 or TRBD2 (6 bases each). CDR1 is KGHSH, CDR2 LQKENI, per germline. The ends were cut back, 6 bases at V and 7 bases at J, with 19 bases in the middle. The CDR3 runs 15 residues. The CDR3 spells CASSSDGGPSNEQFF. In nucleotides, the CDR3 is TGTGCCAGCTCCTCGGACGGGGGCCCCTCGAATGAGCAGTTCTTC.

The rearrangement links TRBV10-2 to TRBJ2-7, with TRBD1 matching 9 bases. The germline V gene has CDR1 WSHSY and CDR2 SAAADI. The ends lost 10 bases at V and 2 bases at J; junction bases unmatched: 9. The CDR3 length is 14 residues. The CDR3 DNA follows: TGCGCCAACTACAGGGGGCGCTCTGCCTACGAGCAGTACTTC. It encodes CANYRGRSAYEQYF.

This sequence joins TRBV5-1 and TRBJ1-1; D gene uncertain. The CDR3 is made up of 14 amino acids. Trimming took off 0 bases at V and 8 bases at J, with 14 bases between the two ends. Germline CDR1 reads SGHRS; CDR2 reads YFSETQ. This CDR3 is CASSLAIGENEAFF. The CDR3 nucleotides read TGCGCCAGCAGCTTGGCGATTGGGGAGAACGAAGCTTTCTTT. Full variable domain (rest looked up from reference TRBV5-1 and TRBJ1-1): KAGVTQTPRYLIKTRGQQVTLSCSPISGHRSVSWYQQTPGQGLQFLFEYFSETQRNKGNFPGRFSGRQFSNSRSEMNVSTLELGDSALYLCASSLAIGENEAFFGQGTRLTVV.

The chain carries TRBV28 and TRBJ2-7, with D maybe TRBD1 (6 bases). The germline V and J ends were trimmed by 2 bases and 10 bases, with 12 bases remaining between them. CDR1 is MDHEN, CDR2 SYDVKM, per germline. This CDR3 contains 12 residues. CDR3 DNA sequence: TGTGCCAGCAGTTTACGATGGGACACACAGTACTTC. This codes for CASSLRWDTQYF.

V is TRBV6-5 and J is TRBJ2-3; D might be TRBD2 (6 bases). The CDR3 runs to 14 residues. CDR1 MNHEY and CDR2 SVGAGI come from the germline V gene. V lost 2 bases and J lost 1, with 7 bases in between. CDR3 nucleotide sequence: TGTGCCAGCAGTTACGAGCGGGGCACAGATACGCAGTATTTT. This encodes CASSYERGTDTQYF.

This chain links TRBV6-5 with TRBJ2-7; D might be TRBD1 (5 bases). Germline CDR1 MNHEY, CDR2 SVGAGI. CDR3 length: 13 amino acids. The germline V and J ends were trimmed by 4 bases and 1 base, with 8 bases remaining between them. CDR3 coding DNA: TGTGCCAGCAGTTCACAGGCTTCCTACGAGCAGTACTTC. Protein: CASSSQASYEQYF.

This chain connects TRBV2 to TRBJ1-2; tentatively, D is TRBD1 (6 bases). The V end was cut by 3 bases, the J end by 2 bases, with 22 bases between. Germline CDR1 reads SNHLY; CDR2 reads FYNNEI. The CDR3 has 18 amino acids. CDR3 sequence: CASSERGLGAEANYGYTF. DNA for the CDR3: TGTGCCAGCAGTGAGAGGGGCCTGGGGGCAGAGGCCAACTATGGCTACACCTTC.

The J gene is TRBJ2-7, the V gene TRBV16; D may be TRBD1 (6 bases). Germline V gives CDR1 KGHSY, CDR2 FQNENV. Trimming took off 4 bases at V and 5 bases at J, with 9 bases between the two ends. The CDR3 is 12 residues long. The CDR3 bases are TGTGCCAGCAGCCCCAGGGGAAACGAGCAGTACTTC. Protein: CASSPRGNEQYF.

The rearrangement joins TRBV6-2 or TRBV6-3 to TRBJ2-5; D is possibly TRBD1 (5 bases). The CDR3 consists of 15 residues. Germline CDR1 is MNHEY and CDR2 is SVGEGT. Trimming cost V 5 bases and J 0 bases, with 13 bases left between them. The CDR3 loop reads CASSRTLDYQETQYF. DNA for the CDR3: TGTGCCAGCAGTCGGACACTTGATTACCAAGAGACCCAGTACTTC.

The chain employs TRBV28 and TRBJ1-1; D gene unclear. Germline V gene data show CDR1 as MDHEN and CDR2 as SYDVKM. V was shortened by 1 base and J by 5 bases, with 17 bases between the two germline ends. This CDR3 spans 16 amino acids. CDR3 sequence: CASSLYPGTPETEAFF. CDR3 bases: TGTGCCAGCAGTTTATACCCAGGAACCCCGGAGACTGAAGCTTTCTTT.

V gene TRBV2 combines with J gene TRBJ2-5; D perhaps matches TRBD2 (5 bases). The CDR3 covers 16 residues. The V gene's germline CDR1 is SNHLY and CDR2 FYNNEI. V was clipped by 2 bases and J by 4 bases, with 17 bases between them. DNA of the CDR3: TGTGCCAGCAGTGAACGGGCCCCCGGGAAGGGAGAGACCCAGTACTTC. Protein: CASSERAPGKGETQYF. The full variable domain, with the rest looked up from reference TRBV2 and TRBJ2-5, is EPEVTQTPSHQVTQMGQEVILRCVPISNHLYFYWYRQILGQKVEFLVSFYNNEISEKSEIFDDQFSVERPDGSNFTLKIRSTKLEDSAMYFCASSERAPGKGETQYFGPGTRLLVL.

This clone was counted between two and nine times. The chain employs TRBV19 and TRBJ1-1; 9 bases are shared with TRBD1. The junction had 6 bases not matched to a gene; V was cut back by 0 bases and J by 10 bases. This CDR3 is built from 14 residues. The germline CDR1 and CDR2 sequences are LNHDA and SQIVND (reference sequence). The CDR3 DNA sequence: TGTGCCAGTAGTATAGATGGACAGGGGAGAGGAGCTTTCTTT. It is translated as CASSIDGQGRGAFF.

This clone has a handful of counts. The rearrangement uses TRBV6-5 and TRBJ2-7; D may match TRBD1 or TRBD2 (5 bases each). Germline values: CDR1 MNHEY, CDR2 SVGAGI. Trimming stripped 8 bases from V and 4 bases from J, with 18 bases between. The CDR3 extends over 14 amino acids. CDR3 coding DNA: TGTGCCAGCTCGATTACGGGACGGAAATACGAGCAGTACTTC. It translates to CASSITGRKYEQYF.

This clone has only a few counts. In DNA form, the CDR3 reads TGTGCCAGCAGCTTGGAGGCAGGGGATGGTACCGCTGAAGCTTTCTTT. Encoded protein: CASSLEAGDGTAEAFF. The chain combines TRBV5-6 with TRBJ1-1, with D tentatively TRBD1 (6 bases). The CDR3 sequence is 16 residues long. Germline V CDR1 and CDR2: SGHDT, YYEEEE. V dropped 0 bases and J dropped 6 bases, with 18 bases sitting between them.

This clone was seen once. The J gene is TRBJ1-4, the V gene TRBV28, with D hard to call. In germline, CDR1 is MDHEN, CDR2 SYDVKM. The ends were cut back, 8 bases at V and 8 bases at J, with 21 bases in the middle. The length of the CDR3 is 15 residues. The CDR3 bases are TGTGCCAGCCTTTCCGAAAATCGGGAGTACGAAAAACTGTTTTTT. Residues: CASLSENREYEKLFF.

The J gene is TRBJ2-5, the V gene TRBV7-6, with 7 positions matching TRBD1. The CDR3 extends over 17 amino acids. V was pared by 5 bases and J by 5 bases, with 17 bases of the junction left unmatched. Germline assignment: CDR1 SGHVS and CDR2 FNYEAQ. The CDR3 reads CASSTTVGTALFETQYF. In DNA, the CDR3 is TGTGCCAGCAGCACGACTGTCGGGACAGCACTTTTCGAGACCCAGTACTTC.

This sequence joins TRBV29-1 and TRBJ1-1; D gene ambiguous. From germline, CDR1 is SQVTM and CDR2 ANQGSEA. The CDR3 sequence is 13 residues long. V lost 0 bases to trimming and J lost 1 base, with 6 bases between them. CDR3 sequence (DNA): TGCAGCGTTGAAGAGGCAGCGAACACTGAAGCTTTCTTT. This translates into CSVEEAANTEAFF. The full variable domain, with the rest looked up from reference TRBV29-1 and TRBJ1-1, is SAVISQKPSRDICQRGTSLTIQCQVDSQVTMMFWYRQQPGQSLTLIATANQGSEATYESGFVIDKFPISRPNLTFSTLTVSNMSPEDSSIYLCSVEEAANTEAFFGQGTRLTVV.